This T cell receptor beta chain is from a study of shared clonotypes between healthy human individuals (dated by TCRdb to 2020 to 2021). Regarding the research as a whole: Two women and three men aged 18 to 49 years were included in the cohort. Blood TCR repertoires of several healthy adults were deeply sequenced to estimate repertoire size and the extent of clonotype sharing between individuals. For each donor, three plates each were used for CD4 naive and CD4 memory, two plates were used for CD8 naive, and one plate was used for CD8 memory. To increase sequencing depth and limit assay-specific biases, different laboratories used diverse techniques to prepare libraries and sequence TCR repertoires. Each donor's leukapheresis produced roughly between roughly 0.85 and 9.5 billion PBMCs. The investigation overall reported the following: Sampling was restricted to blood, and TCR repertoires in tissues likely differ from the TCR repertoires found in blood. Sharing across a handful of donors was observed for around 5% of naive CD4, less than 4% of naive CD8, 2% to 2.5% of memory CD4, and roughly 0.43% of memory CD8 clonotypes. Because the study included a small number of donors, the genetic and exposure-history diversity represented was limited. Higher generation probabilities were observed for clonotypes shared by all four sorted-subset donors than for non-shared clonotypes. Naive subsets generally had larger estimated clonotype richness than memory subsets. Incomplete sequencing was indicated by rarefaction of sorted-subset datasets, despite the large sequencing depth. Pairwise subsampling led to the expectation that sequencing depth would affect the degree of clonotype sharing among donors.

Remarks on this clone: Its antigen is not yet known. No base quality values were provided; no much bigger clone lies one nucleotide off.

TCR CDR3 regions were amplified from genomic DNA by multiplex PCR using the deep immunoSEQ assay. Genomic DNA extracted from each cell subset was distributed evenly over all wells of several immunoSEQ 96-well plates, and each plate served as one replicate. Each replicate PCR for sorted subsets received approximately 220 ng genomic DNA, equal to tens of thousands of T cell genomes. Purified libraries were measured with a Qubit 3.0 fluorometer, size-checked on a Bioanalyzer 2100, and measured again with the KAPA Library Quantification kit. A separate single-read 150-cycle Illumina NextSeq 550 flow cell was used to sequence each immunoSEQ 96-well plate. Per the source publication's procedure: Because only junctional sequences without quality scores were contained in the immunoSEQ output, filtering matching that applied to full-length reads could not be performed. To assign V/J genes and CDR3, sequences were annotated against IMGT germline references using PyIR, a Python wrapper for IgBLAST v1.9. Reads were filtered out if the reads had weak V/J assignments (E-value above 1e-6), no CDR3, stop codons, out-of-frame junctions, or ambiguous translated residues. V3J clonotypes were defined as sequences sharing the same inferred V gene, J gene, and CDR3 amino acid sequence. Percentage overlap between repertoires was calculated by dividing the number of shared unique clonotypes by the size of the smaller repertoire. Three approaches were used to assess repertoire richness: RTK rarefaction, the Chao1 estimator, and Recon v2.1 estimates of unobserved clonotypes. Generation probabilities were computed with OLGA for all TCRbeta clonotypes obtained by the gDNA method from several donors. The immuneACCESS repertoire file appears here via TCRdb, limited to in-frame rearrangements. These files lack a portion of the clones; in checked studies, under half of the deficit traces to unresolved V genes, and the cause of the others is not known. That table is the source of V, J and clone size, and D and trimming were worked out from the DNA. In all, the sample holds about 1.9 million clones, and over 85% of those were seen once. Approximately 1.7% of the sample goes to the ten largest clones.

CD8 naive samples were CD45RO-negative cells positively selected for CCR7, giving a CD45RA+CCR7+ population that excluded TemRA cells. Donors were healthy HIV-negative adults with no recently reported acute infections or vaccinations. Every donor was a Caucasian adult living in Nashville, Tennessee, USA. After blood collection by leukapheresis, PBMCs were isolated using Ficoll-Histopaque density gradient centrifugation and then cryopreserved in the vapor phase of liquid nitrogen. Purity and quantity of every magnetically sorted T cell population were checked by analytical flow cytometry. Genomic DNA was isolated from every sorted fraction and measured by UV absorbance on a Nanodrop 2000c. Sequenced input: naive CD8+ T cells from PBMCs. Explained via the paper, the cell subset or site label denotes: CD45RA+CCR7+. This receptor was obtained from a man younger than 35 in good health. Some clones in this sample may be carry-over from other donors' samples.

The encoded CDR3 is CASSDRLQGDTQYF. At the DNA level, the sequence is TGTGCCAGCAGCGACAGGTTGCAGGGAGATACGCAGTATTTT. Recombination joined TRBV7-6 with TRBJ2-3; the D gene is perhaps TRBD1, from 6 matching bases. The germline V gene provides CDR1 SGHVS and CDR2 FNYEAQ. The CDR3 covers 14 residues, taking in both the cysteine and the phenylalanine. Only CDR3 DNA remains: 42 bases, in frame from the first base. V and J are truncated by 5 bases and 5 bases respectively, leaving an intervening sequence of 14 bases.